Below are 4 T cell receptor beta chains sequenced from a single sample in a study of T cells in Graves' hyperthyroidism and ophthalmopathy. RNA transcripts served as the template for amplifying TCR beta CDR3 regions. First-round RT-PCR with HTBI primers amplified the TCR CDR3 region. In TCRdb, the multiplex PCR reads were re-called with MiXCR into one record per CDR3 protein. This sample has about 640,000 distinct CDR3 sequences, with about 20% found just once. Sequenced: blood. The receptors come from a man aged 25-45 years with Graves' ophthalmopathy.

This clonotype was seen at least ten times. The V gene is TRBV5-1, the J gene TRBJ2-7; TRBD1 aligns across 7 bases. After removal of 3 bases from V and 2 bases from J, the junction contained 2 bases not matched to a gene. This CDR3 is built from 13 residues. Germline V CDR1 and CDR2: SGHRS, YFSETQ. The CDR3 DNA is TGCGCCAGCAGCTATGACAGGGCCTACGAGCAGTACTTC. Amino acid sequence: CASSYDRAYEQYF.

The V gene is TRBV6-1, the J gene TRBJ1-6; D gene unclear. The germline V and J ends were trimmed by 7 bases and 8 bases, with 12 bases remaining between them. From germline, CDR1 is MNHNS and CDR2 SASEGT. The CDR3 consists of 13 residues. The CDR3 region has the DNA TGTGCCAGCACCGTCACCGAGGATTCACCCCTCCACTTT. As protein: CASTVTEDSPLHF.

This clonotype was counted ten times or more. The germline gene is not matched at one end of the junction; a read error may be the cause. This chain connects TRBV5-1 to TRBJ2-1; 13 bases align to TRBD2. Per germline, CDR1 SGHRS and CDR2 YFSETQ. The CDR3 sequence is 17 residues long. CDR3 region: CASRLGLAGITYNEQFF. CDR3 coding DNA: TGCGCCAGCAGATTGGGACTAGCGGGGATAACCTACAATGAGCAGTTCTTC. Filled out from reference TRBV5-1 and TRBJ2-1, the complete variable domain reads KAGVTQTPRYLIKTRGQQVTLSCSPISGHRSVSWYQQTPGQGLQFLFEYFSETQRNKGNFPGRFSGRQFSNSRSEMNVSTLELGDSALYLCASRLGLAGITYNEQFFGPGTRLTVL.

This clonotype was seen more than once but under ten times. This chain's CDR3 is CAWSFNEDSPLHF. CDR3 DNA: TGTGCCTGGAGCTTCAATGAGGATTCACCCCTCCACTTT. The V and J genes are TRBV30 and TRBJ1-6, with unresolved D. The CDR3 is 13 residues long. Trimming cost V 3 bases and J 8 bases, with 11 bases left between them. The germline CDR1 and CDR2 sequences are GTSNPN and SVGIG (reference sequence).